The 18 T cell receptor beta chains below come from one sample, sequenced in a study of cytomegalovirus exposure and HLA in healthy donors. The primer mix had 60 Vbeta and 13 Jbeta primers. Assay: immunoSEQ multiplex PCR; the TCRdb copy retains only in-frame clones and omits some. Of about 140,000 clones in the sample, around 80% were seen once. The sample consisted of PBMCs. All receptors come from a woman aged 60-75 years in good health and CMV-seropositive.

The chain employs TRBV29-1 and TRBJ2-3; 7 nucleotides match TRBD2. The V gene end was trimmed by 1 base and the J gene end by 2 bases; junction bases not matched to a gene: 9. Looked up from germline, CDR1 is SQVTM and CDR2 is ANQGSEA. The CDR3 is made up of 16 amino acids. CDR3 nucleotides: TGCAGCGTTGAAGTTTGGGGGGGGACCAACACAGATACGCAGTATTTT. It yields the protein CSVEVWGGTNTDTQYF.

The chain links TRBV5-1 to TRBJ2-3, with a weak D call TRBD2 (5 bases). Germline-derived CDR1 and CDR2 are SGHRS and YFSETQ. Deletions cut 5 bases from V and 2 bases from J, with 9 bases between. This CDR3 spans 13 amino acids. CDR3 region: CASRGVSTDTQYF. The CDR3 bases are TGCGCCAGCAGGGGAGTTTCCACAGATACGCAGTATTTT.

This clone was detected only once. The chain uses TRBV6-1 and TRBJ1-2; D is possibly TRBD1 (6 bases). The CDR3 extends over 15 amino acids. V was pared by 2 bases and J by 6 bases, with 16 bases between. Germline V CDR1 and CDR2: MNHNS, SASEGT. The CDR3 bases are TGTGCCAGCAGTGAACCAGGGGCGCACCTTGATGGCTACACCTTC. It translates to CASSEPGAHLDGYTF.

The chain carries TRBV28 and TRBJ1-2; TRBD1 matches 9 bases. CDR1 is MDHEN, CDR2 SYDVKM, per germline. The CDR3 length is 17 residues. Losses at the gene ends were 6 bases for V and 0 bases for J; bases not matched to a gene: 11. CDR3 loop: CASRGTGLWTSNYGYTF. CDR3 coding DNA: TGTGCCAGCAGGGGGACAGGGCTATGGACTTCTAACTATGGCTACACCTTC.

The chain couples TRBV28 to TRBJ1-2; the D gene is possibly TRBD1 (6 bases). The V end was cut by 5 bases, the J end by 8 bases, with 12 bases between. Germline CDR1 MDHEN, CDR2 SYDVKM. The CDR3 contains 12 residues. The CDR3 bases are TGTGCCAGCAGTACACAGGGTAGGGGCTACACCTTC. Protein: CASSTQGRGYTF.

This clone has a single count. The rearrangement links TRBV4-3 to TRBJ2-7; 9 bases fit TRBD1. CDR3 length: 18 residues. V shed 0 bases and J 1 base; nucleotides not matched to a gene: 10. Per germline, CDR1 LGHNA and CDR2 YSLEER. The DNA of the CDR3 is TGCGCCAGCAGCCAAGACCCTCCGGGGACAGGGAGATCCTACGAGCAGTACTTC. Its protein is CASSQDPPGTGRSYEQYF.

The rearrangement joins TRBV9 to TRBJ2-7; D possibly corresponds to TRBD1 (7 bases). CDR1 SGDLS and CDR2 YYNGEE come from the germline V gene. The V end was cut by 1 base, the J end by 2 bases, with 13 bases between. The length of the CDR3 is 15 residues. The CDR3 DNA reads TGTGCCAGCAGCGTATCAGCAGGGGGGCCCTACGAGCAGTACTTC. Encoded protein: CASSVSAGGPYEQYF.

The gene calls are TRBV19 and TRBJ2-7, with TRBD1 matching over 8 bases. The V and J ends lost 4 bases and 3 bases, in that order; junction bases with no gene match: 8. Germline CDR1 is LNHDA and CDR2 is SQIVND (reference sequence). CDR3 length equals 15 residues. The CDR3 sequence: CASSSPGGPYYEQYF. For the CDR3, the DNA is TGTGCCAGTAGTAGTCCAGGGGGCCCCTACTACGAGCAGTACTTC.

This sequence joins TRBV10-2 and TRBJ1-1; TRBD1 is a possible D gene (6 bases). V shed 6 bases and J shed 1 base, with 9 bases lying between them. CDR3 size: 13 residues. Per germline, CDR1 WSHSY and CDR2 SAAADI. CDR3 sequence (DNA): TGCGCCAGCAGAGGGGGACCGAACACTGAAGCTTTCTTT. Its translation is CASRGGPNTEAFF.

CDR3 residues: CASSSPTGTKPYEQYF. The DNA of the CDR3 is TGTGCCAGCAGTTCCCCGACCGGGACTAAACCCTACGAGCAGTACTTC. The genes are TRBV28 and TRBJ2-7, with TRBD2 identical over 7 bases. The V and J ends lost 4 bases and 2 bases, in that order; junction bases with no gene match: 11. The CDR3 totals 16 residues. From germline, CDR1 is MDHEN and CDR2 SYDVKM.

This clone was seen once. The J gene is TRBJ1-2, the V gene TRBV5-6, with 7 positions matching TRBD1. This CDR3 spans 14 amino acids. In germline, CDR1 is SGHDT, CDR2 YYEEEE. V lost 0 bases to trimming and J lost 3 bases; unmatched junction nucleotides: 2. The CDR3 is CASSLGGQHYGYTF. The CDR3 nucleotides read TGTGCCAGCAGCTTGGGGGGACAGCACTATGGCTACACCTTC.

The CDR3 loop is CASSSSGHYNEQFF. CDR3 in DNA: TGTGCCAGCAGCTCTAGCGGGCACTACAATGAGCAGTTCTTC. This chain uses TRBV11-2 with TRBJ2-1; 8 nucleotides match TRBD2. The germline CDR1 and CDR2 sequences are SGHAT and FQNNGV. The junction had 2 bases not matched to a gene; V was cut back by 4 bases and J by 3 bases. CDR3 length: 14 residues.

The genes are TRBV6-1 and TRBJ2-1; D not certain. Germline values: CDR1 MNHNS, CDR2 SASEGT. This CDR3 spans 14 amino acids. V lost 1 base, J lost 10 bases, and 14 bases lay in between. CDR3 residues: CASSEVRVIDEQFF. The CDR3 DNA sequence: TGTGCCAGCAGTGAAGTCCGGGTCATTGACGAGCAGTTCTTC.

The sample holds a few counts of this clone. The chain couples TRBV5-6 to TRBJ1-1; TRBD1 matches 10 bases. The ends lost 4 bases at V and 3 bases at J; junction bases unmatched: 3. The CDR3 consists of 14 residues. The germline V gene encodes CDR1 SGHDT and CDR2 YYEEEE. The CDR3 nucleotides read TGTGCCAGCAGCCTAGGGACAGGGGACACTGAAGCTTTCTTT. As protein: CASSLGTGDTEAFF.

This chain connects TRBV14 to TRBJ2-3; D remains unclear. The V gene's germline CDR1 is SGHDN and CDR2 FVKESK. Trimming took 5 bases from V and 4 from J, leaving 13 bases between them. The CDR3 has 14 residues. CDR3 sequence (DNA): TGTGCCAGCAGCGATAGTCATCCGGCAGATACGCAGTATTTT. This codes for CASSDSHPADTQYF. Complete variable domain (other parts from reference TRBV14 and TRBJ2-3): EAGVTQFPSHSVIEKGQTVTLRCDPISGHDNLYWYRRVMGKEIKFLLHFVKESKQDESGMPNNRFLAERTGGTYSTLKVQPAELEDSGVYFCASSDSHPADTQYFGPGTRLTVL.

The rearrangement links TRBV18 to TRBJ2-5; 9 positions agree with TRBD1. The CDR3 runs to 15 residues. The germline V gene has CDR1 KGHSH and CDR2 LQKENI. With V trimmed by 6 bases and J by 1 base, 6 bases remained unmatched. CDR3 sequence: CASSPDRGVQETQYF. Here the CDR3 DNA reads TGTGCCAGCTCCCCGGACAGGGGAGTCCAAGAGACCCAGTACTTC.

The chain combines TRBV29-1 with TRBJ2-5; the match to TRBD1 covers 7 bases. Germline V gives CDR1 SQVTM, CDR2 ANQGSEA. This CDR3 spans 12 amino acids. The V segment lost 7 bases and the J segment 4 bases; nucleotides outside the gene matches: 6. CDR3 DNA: TGCAGCGCGACCAGACAGGGAGAGACCCAGTACTTC. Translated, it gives CSATRQGETQYF.

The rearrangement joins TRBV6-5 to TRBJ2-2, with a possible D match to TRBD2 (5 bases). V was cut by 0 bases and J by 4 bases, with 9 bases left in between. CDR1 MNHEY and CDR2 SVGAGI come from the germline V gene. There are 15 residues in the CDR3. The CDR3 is CASSYSRVGTGELFF. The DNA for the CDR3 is TGTGCCAGCAGTTACTCGAGGGTGGGCACCGGGGAGCTGTTTTTT.